Here is one T cell receptor beta chain with its context. The source of the sample is a study of blood T cell repertoires in COVID-19. Study-wide context: COVID-19 samples from acute and convalescent phases originated in the United States, Italy and Spain.

In the original analysis: Scientists estimated how many nucleated cells there were by amplifying reference gene primers. Measured with immunoSEQ multiplex PCR; TCRdb has only the in-frame clones, and not every one. D and trimming come from the DNA, and the V and J calls and clone size come from that table. Of 300,000 to 350,000 clones in the sample, roughly 87% were seen once. Membership in each cohort depended on participant-reported clinical history. Symptom resolution, clearance, or two negative PCRs marked the recovered donors of Cohort 3. CDR3 length equals 16 residues. V was pared by 4 bases and J by 6 bases, with 6 bases of the junction left unmatched. CDR1 is LNHDA and CDR2 is SQIVND in the germline V gene (reference sequence).

The receptor comes from a woman younger than 35 who had recovered from COVID-19. Sequences were obtained from PBMCs or T cells enriched from blood (not recorded which). The chain couples TRBV19 to TRBJ2-1; 13 bases are a match to TRBD2. The CDR3 DNA sequence: TGTGCCAGTAGTACGGGACTAGCGGGGACCTTCAATGAGCAGTTCTTC. Amino acid sequence: CASSTGLAGTFNEQFF.